A single sample is the source of the 11 T cell receptor beta chains below, sequenced in a study of STAT5B mutations in CD4+ large granular lymphocyte leukemia. Profiling relied on immunoSEQ multiplex PCR, and the TCRdb table lists in-frame clones only, not all of them. The table includes about 30,000 clones, 78% detected once. Sequenced sample: CD4+ T cells from blood buffy coats. All receptors come from a human donor in good health.

The V and J genes are TRBV7-8 and TRBJ2-2; D unresolved. The CDR3 spans 16 residues. Trimming took off 5 bases at V and 6 bases at J, with 19 bases between the two ends. Germline V gene data show CDR1 as SGHVS and CDR2 as FQNEAQ. The CDR3 DNA reads TGTGCCAGCAGCCCCCCCAGATTCCAGTTGGCCGGGGAGCTGTTTTTT. It yields the protein CASSPPRFQLAGELFF.

This clone has a single count. The chain has TRBV30 and TRBJ1-1; D may be TRBD1 (5 bases). Trimming left V 4 bases short and J 10 bases short, with 25 bases between. Germline V gene sequence: CDR1 GTSNPN, CDR2 SVGIG (reference sequence). This CDR3 spans 15 amino acids. The CDR3 DNA is TGTGCCTGGATCGGACCCTCGGGGGGGGTCCATAGAGCTTTCTTT. Amino acid sequence: CAWIGPSGGVHRAFF.

The rearrangement joins TRBV19 to TRBJ1-1; D is possibly TRBD1 (6 bases). CDR1 LNHDA and CDR2 SQIVND come from the germline V gene (reference sequence). The CDR3 covers 14 residues. The V end was cut by 3 bases, the J end by 5 bases, with 13 bases between. CDR3 loop: CASSIQQGDTEAFF. The CDR3 region has the DNA TGTGCCAGTAGTATCCAACAGGGAGATACTGAAGCTTTCTTT.

The chain is built from TRBV7-2 and TRBJ1-3, with D unclear. Germline V CDR1 and CDR2: SGHTA, FQGNSA. This CDR3 comprises 17 residues. Trimming took off 5 bases at V and 0 bases at J, with 17 bases between the two ends. The CDR3 DNA reads as TGTGCCAGCAGCCTGACCTATGACGTGTACTCTGGAAACACCATATATTTT. Its translation: CASSLTYDVYSGNTIYF.

This chain joins TRBV7-6 and TRBJ2-5, with D possibly matching TRBD1 (8 bases). Trimming took 5 bases from V and 7 from J, leaving 20 bases between them. CDR1 and CDR2 (germline): SGHVS, FNYEAQ. CDR3 length: 15 residues. CDR3 in amino acids: CASSAQGQGGGTQYF. The CDR3 nucleotides read TGTGCCAGCAGCGCCCAAGGACAGGGAGGGGGGACCCAGTACTTC.

The V call is TRBV6-6, the J call TRBJ2-5; 8 bases match TRBD2. J was trimmed by 4 bases and V by 2 bases; bases with no gene match: 3. The CDR3 runs to 14 residues. Germline CDR1 reads MNHNY; CDR2 reads SVGAGI (reference sequence). CDR3 in DNA: TGTGCCAGCAGTTACCCGGGGGGGGGAGAGACCCAGTACTTC. It codes for CASSYPGGGETQYF.

The V call is TRBV7-8, the J call TRBJ2-7, with 7 positions matching TRBD1. From germline, CDR1 is SGHVS and CDR2 FQNEAQ. The CDR3 sequence is 14 residues long. Losses at the gene ends were 5 bases for V and 3 bases for J; bases not matched to a gene: 7. CDR3 residues: CASSIRDRLYEQYF. CDR3 nucleotide sequence: TGTGCCAGCAGCATCCGGGACAGACTCTACGAGCAGTACTTC.

This clone was picked up one time. This sequence joins TRBV7-2 and TRBJ1-2, with D unclear. The V and J ends lost 0 bases and 4 bases respectively, with 9 bases between them. The CDR3 is 14 amino acids. CDR1 is SGHTA, CDR2 FQGNSA, per germline. CDR3 sequence reads: CASSLARLSYGYTF. The CDR3 nucleotides read TGTGCCAGCAGCTTAGCGCGGTTGTCCTATGGCTACACCTTC.

The V and J genes are TRBV10-3 and TRBJ1-6, with TRBD1 identical over 8 bases. The V and J ends lost 11 bases and 10 bases, in that order; junction bases with no gene match: 13. Per the germline V gene, CDR1 is ENHRY and CDR2 is SYGVKD. The CDR3 extends over 14 amino acids. CDR3 coding DNA: TGTGCCGCAACCACTGGACAGGGTCGATCACCCCTCCACTTT. Residues: CAATTGQGRSPLHF.

The chain employs TRBV5-4 and TRBJ2-1; 10 bases are shared with TRBD1. Per the germline V gene, CDR1 is SGHNT and CDR2 is YYREEE (reference sequence). Germline trimming cut 4 bases from V and 4 bases from J; bases unmatched to any gene: 8. The CDR3 is 16 residues long. The CDR3 DNA reads TGTGCCAGCAGCCCGGAGTGGACAGGGGGATACAATGAGCAGTTCTTC. Its protein is CASSPEWTGGYNEQFF.

This chain joins TRBV2 and TRBJ1-1, with 7 positions matching TRBD1. This CDR3 comprises 15 residues. After removal of 6 bases from V and 0 bases from J, the junction contained 7 bases not matched to a gene. Germline V gene sequence: CDR1 SNHLY, CDR2 FYNNEI. DNA of the CDR3: TGTGCCAGCAGCCCCCCCGGGACAGTGAACACTGAAGCTTTCTTT. This translates into CASSPPGTVNTEAFF.